The 7 T cell receptor beta chains below were found in one sample sequenced in a study of PD-1 blockade in mismatch repair-deficient tumors. Profiling relied on immunoSEQ multiplex PCR, and the TCRdb table lists in-frame clones only, not all of them. The data contain some 100,000 clones, 70% to 85% of them singletons. This specimen consisted of peripheral blood, obtained approximately 8 months after starting pembrolizumab. The origin of the receptors is an adult with mismatch repair-deficient cancer.

J is TRBJ1-2 and V is TRBV30; D gene uncertain. There are 14 residues in the CDR3. Germline lookup yields CDR1 GTSNPN and CDR2 SVGIG (reference sequence). V shed 1 base and J shed 8 bases, with 17 bases lying between them. CDR3 residues: CAWSGYWGREGYTF. In DNA, the CDR3 is TGTGCCTGGAGTGGTTATTGGGGTCGTGAGGGCTACACCTTC.

The rearrangement links TRBV5-6 to TRBJ2-1; 14 nucleotides align to TRBD2. J was trimmed by 10 bases and V by 4 bases; bases with no gene match: 10. Germline lookup yields CDR1 SGHDT and CDR2 YYEEEE. The CDR3 has 16 amino acids. CDR3 nucleotide sequence: TGTGCCAGCAGCACACCCGGGACTAGCGGGAGTCGGGAGCAGTTCTTC. Encoded protein: CASSTPGTSGSREQFF. Full variable domain (remainder filled in from reference TRBV5-6 and TRBJ2-1): DAGVTQSPTHLIKTRGQQVTLRCSPKSGHDTVSWYQQALGQGPQFIFQYYEEEERQRGNFPDRFSGHQFPNYSSELNVNALLLGDSALYLCASSTPGTSGSREQFFGPGTRLTVL.

V gene TRBV7-9 combines with J gene TRBJ1-1, with TRBD1 as a possible D gene (5 bases). Germline CDR1 is SEHNR and CDR2 is FQNEAQ (reference sequence). The CDR3 totals 12 residues. Trimming cost V 5 bases and J 11 bases, with 15 bases left between them. The CDR3 DNA sequence: TGTGCCAGCAGCGATAAAGTCAGGGACGCTTTCTTT. Encoded protein: CASSDKVRDAFF.

The chain combines TRBV9 with TRBJ2-1, with 10 positions matching TRBD2. With V trimmed by 0 bases and J by 8 bases, 8 bases remained unmatched. Germline V gene data show CDR1 as SGDLS and CDR2 as YYNGEE. CDR3 length: 16 amino acids. The CDR3 nucleotides are TGTGCCAGCAGCGTAGTTTCTAGCGGGAGTAGGGATGAGCAGTTCTTC. It codes for CASSVVSSGSRDEQFF.

The V and J genes are TRBV27 and TRBJ2-3; D unresolved. This CDR3 is built from 15 residues. The germline V gene encodes CDR1 MNHEY and CDR2 SMNVEV (reference sequence). The V and J ends lost 4 bases and 2 bases respectively, with 13 bases between them. CDR3 in DNA: TGTGCCAGCAGTTGGGCCTGGGCTGACACAGATACGCAGTATTTT. Its protein is CASSWAWADTDTQYF.

The chain couples TRBV5-1 to TRBJ1-1; D unresolved. Germline CDR1 reads SGHRS; CDR2 reads YFSETQ. The CDR3 is 15 amino acids. The V and J ends lost 4 bases and 4 bases respectively, with 17 bases between them. CDR3 sequence (DNA): TGCGCCAGCAGCCCCGAGGGAGGAATGCCCACTGAAGCTTTCTTT. This codes for CASSPEGGMPTEAFF.

The V and J genes are TRBV7-2 and TRBJ1-2, with D possibly being TRBD1 (6 bases). Per germline, CDR1 SGHTA and CDR2 FQGNSA. The CDR3 is made up of 14 amino acids. V lost 1 base, J lost 2 bases, and 8 bases lay in between. CDR3 sequence: CASSLEGGNYGYTF. The CDR3 DNA reads TGTGCCAGCAGCTTAGAGGGGGGGAACTATGGCTACACCTTC.